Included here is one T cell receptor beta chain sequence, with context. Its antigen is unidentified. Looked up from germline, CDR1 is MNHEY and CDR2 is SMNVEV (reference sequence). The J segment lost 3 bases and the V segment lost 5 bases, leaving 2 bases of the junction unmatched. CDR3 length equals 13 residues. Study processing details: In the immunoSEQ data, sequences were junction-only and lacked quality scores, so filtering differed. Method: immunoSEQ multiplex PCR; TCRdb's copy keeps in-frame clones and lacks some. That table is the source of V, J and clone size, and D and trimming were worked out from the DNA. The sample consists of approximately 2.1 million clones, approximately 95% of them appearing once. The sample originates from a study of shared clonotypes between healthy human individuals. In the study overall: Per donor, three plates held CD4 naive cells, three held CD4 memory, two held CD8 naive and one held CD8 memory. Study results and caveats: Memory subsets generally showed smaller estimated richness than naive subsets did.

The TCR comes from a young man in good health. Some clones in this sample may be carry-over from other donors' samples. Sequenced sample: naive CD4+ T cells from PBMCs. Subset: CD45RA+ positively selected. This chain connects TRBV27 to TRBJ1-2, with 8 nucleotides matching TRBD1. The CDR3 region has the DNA TGTGCCAGCAGTCGACAGGGGTACTATGGCTACACCTTC. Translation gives CASSRQGYYGYTF.